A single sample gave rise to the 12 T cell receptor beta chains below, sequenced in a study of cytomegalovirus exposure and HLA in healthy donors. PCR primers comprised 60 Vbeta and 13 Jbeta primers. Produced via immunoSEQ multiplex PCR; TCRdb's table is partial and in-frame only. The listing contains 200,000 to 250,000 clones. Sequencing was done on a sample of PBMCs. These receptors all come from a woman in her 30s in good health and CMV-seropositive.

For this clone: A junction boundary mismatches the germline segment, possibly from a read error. CDR3 in amino acids: CASSLARGDSNRPQHF. The CDR3 DNA reads TGTGCCAGCAGCTTAGCACGCGGGGATAGCAATCGGCCCCAGCATTTT. The rearrangement links TRBV7-8 to TRBJ1-5; D is undetermined. The CDR3 has 16 amino acids. In germline, CDR1 is SGHVS, CDR2 FQNEAQ. Drawing the rest from reference TRBV7-8 and TRBJ1-5, the complete variable domain is GAGVSQSPRYKVAKRGQDVALRCDPISGHVSLFWYQQALGQGPEFLTYFQNEAQLDKSGLPSDRFFAERPEGSVSTLKIQRTQQEDSAVYLCASSLARGDSNRPQHFGDGTRLSIL.

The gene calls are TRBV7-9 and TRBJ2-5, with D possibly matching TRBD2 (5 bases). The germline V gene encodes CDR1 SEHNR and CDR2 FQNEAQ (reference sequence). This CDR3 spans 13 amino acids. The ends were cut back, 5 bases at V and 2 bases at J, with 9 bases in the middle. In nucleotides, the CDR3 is TGTGCCAGCAGCCCGGGGAGTCAAGAGACCCAGTACTTC. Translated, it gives CASSPGSQETQYF.

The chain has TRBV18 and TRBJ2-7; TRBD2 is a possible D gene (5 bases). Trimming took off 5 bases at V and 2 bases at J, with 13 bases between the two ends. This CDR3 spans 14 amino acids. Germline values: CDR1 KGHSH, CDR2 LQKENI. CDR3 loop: CASSARGATYEQYF. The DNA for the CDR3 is TGTGCCAGCTCAGCACGGGGAGCAACCTACGAGCAGTACTTC.

CDR3 region: CASSPHGGAKNTGELFF. The CDR3 DNA follows: TGTGCCAGCAGCCCTCATGGGGGGGCCAAGAACACCGGGGAGCTGTTTTTT. The chain has TRBV9 and TRBJ2-2; possibly TRBD2 for D (7 bases). Germline loops: CDR1 SGDLS, CDR2 YYNGEE. The CDR3 spans 17 residues. The V gene lost 4 bases and the J gene lost 1 base, with 17 bases spanning the gap.

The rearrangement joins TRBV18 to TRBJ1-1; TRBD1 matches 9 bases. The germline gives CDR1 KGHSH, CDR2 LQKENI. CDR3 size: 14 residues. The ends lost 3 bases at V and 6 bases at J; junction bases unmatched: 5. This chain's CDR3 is CASSPQDRGPEAFF. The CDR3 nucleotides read TGTGCCAGCTCACCCCAGGACAGGGGTCCTGAAGCTTTCTTT.

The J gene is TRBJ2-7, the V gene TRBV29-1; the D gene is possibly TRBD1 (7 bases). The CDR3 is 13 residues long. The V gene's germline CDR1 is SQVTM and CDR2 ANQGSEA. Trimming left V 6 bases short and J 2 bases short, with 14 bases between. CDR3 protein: CSVTTGRTYEQYF. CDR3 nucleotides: TGCAGCGTAACGACAGGGAGGACCTACGAGCAGTACTTC.

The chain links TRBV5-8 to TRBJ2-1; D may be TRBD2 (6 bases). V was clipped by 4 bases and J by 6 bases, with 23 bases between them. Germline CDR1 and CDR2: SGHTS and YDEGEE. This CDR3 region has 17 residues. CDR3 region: CASSLGTPTYITNEQFF. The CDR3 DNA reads TGTGCCAGCAGCCTGGGGACTCCAACATATATAACCAATGAGCAGTTCTTC.

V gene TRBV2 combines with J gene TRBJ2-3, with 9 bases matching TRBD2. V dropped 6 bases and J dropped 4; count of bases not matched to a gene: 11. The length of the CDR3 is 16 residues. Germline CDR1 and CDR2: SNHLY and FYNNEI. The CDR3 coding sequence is TGTGCCAGCAGACGAAGATTTGCGGGAGGGGCAGATACGCAGTATTTT. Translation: CASRRRFAGGADTQYF.

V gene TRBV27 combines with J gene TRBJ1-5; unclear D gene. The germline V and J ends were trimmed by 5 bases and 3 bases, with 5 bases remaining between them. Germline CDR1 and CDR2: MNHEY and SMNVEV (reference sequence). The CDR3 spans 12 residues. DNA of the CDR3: TGTGCCAGCAGTCGACTCAATCAGCCCCAGCATTTT. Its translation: CASSRLNQPQHF.

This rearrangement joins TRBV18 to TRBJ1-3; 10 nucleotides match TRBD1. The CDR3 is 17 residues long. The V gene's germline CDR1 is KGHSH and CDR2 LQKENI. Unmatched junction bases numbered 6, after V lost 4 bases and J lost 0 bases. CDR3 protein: CASSLGTGDFSGNTIYF. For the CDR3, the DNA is TGTGCCAGCTCACTTGGGACAGGGGACTTCTCTGGAAACACCATATATTTT.

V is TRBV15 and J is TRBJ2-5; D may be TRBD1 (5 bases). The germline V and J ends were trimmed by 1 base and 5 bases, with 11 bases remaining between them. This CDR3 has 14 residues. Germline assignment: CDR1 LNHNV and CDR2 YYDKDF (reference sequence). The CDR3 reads CATSRAPGPETQYF. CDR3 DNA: TGTGCCACCAGCAGAGCGCCAGGGCCGGAGACCCAGTACTTC. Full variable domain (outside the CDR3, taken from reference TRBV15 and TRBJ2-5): DAMVIQNPRYQVTQFGKPVTLSCSQTLNHNVMYWYQQKSSQAPKLLFHYYDKDFNNEADTPDNFQSRRPNTSFCFLDIRSPGLGDTAMYLCATSRAPGPETQYFGPGTRLLVL.

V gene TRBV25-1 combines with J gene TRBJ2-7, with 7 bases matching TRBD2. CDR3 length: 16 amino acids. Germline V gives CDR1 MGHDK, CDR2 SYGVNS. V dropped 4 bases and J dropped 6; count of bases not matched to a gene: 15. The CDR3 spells CASSGWGGDQDGEQYF. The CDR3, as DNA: TGTGCCAGCAGTGGTTGGGGGGGGGATCAGGATGGCGAGCAGTACTTC.